This T cell receptor (beta chain) came from a study of CD8+CD57+ T cells in acquired aplastic anemia. It was genomic DNA that served as the template for profiling TCR beta VDJ and CDR3. TCRdb reanalysed the reads using MiXCR and keeps one entry per CDR3 protein. The sample includes fewer than 200,000 distinct CDR3 sequences, just under 45% of them seen just once. The V gene end was trimmed by 1 base and the J gene end by 6 bases; junction bases not matched to a gene: 5. The CDR3 is 15 residues long. Germline V gene lookup returns CDR1 MDHEN and CDR2 SYDVKM. The sequence was obtained from a human donor in good health. V gene TRBV28 combines with J gene TRBJ1-5; TRBD1 agrees at 8 bases. Sequencing was carried out using sorted CD4+, CD8+, or CD8+CD57+ T cells (not recorded which) from PBMCs. The CDR3 DNA follows: TGTGCCAGCAGTTTATCAGGGGGCAGCGGTCAGCCCCAGCATTTT. Protein sequence: CASSLSGGSGQPQHF.